This T cell receptor beta chain comes out of a study of T cell responses to AZD1222 COVID-19 vaccine. Study observations and caveats: Of the AZD1222 recipients, only 5 or 6 were seropositive at baseline. The study found Spike-specific TCR breadth and depth rose after two AZD1222 doses. Unmutated variant regions are reportedly the target of nearly half of TCRs that are spike-specific.

As for this clone: The antigen is unknown.

Profiling relied on immunoSEQ multiplex PCR, and the TCRdb table lists in-frame clones only, not all of them. The table lists some 120,000 clones, 80% to 90% of them singletons. The CDR3 length is 12 residues. Germline V gene lookup returns CDR1 ENHRY and CDR2 SYGVKD. V lost 10 bases, J lost 2 bases, and 12 bases lay in between. The clonotype originates from an adult in good health. Sequences were derived from peripheral blood, sampled on day 0 of AZD1222 vaccination. V is TRBV10-3 and J is TRBJ2-7; D ambiguous. The CDR3 sequence is CATDPGTYEQYF. The CDR3 DNA reads TGTGCCACGGACCCGGGTACCTACGAGCAGTACTTC.